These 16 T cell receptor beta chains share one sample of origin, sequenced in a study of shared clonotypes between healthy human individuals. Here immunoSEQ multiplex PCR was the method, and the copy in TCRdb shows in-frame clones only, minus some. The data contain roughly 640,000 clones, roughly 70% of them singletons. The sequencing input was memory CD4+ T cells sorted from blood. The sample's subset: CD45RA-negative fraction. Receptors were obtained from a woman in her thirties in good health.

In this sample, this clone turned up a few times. In DNA form, the CDR3 reads TGTGCCAGCAGCCAAGATCATCGTAGTTTGCTCGGGGAGCTGTTTTTT. The encoded protein is CASSQDHRSLLGELFF. V is TRBV14 and J is TRBJ2-2, with no clear D. Trimming removed 0 bases at V and 7 bases at J, with 15 bases between. The CDR3 has 16 residues. The germline V gene has CDR1 SGHDN and CDR2 FVKESK.

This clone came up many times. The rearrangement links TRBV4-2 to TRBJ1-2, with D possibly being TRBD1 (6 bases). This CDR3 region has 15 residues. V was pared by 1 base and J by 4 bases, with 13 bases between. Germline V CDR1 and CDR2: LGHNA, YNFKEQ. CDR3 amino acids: CASSQASATGYGYTF. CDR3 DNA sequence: TGTGCCAGCAGCCAAGCGTCGGCGACAGGCTATGGCTACACCTTC.

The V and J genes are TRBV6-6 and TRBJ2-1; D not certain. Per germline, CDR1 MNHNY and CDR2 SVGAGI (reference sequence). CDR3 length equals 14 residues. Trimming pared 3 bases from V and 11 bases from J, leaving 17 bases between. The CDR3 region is CASSYTRDPSKQFF. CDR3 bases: TGTGCCAGCAGTTATACTCGCGACCCTTCGAAGCAGTTCTTC.

CDR3 region: CASTLWGSGIGELFF. CDR3 bases: TGTGCCAGTACCCTCTGGGGGAGTGGGATCGGGGAGCTGTTTTTT. The V and J genes are TRBV19 and TRBJ2-2; either TRBD1 or TRBD2 may supply D (5 bases each). Trimming removed 7 bases from V and 7 bases from J, with 19 bases in between. CDR3 length equals 15 residues. Germline V lookup: CDR1 LNHDA, CDR2 SQIVND (reference sequence).

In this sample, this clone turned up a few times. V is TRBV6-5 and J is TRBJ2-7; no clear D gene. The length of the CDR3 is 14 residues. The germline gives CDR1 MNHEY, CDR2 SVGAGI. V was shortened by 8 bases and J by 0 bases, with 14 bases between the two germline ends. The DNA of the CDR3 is TGTGCCAGCCGGAGAGGCCCCAGCTCCTACGAGCAGTACTTC. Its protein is CASRRGPSSYEQYF.

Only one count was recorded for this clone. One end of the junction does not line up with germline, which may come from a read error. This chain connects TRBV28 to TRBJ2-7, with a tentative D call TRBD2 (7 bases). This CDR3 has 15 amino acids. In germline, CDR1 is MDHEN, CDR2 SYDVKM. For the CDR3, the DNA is TGTGCCCGCAGGGCCGGGGCGGGGGCGACCTACGAGCAGTACTTC. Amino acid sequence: CARRAGAGATYEQYF.

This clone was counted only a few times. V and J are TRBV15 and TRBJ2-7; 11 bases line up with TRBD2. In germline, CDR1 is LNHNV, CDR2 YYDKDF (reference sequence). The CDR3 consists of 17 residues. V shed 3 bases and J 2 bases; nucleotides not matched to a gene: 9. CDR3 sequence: CATSRTIGTSGAYEQYF. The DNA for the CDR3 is TGTGCCACCAGCAGGACCATCGGGACTAGCGGAGCCTACGAGCAGTACTTC.

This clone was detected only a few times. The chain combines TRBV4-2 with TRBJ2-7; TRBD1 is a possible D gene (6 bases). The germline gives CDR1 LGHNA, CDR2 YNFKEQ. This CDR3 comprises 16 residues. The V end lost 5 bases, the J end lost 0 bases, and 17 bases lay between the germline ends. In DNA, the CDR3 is TGTGCCAGCAGCTACGGACAGAGATCCAACTCCTACGAGCAGTACTTC. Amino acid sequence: CASSYGQRSNSYEQYF.

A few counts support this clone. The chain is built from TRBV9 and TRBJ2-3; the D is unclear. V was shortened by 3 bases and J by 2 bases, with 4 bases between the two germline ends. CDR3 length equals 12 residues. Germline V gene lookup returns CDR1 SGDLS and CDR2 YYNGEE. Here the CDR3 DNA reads TGTGCCAGCAGCGCCCTCACAGATACGCAGTATTTT. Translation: CASSALTDTQYF.

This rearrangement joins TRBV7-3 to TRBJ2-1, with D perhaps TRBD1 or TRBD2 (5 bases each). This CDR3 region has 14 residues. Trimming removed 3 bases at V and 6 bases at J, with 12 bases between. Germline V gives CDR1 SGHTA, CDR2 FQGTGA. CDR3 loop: CASSFRDGRNEQFF. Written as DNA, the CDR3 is TGTGCCAGCAGCTTTCGGGACGGTCGCAATGAGCAGTTCTTC.

CDR3 sequence: CASRQTGTIGYTF. The CDR3 DNA follows: TGTGCCAGCAGACAGACCGGGACAATCGGCTACACCTTC. The chain carries TRBV11-2 and TRBJ1-2, with TRBD1 as a possible D gene (6 bases). The CDR3 sequence is 13 residues long. The germline V gene has CDR1 SGHAT and CDR2 FQNNGV. V was pared by 6 bases and J by 8 bases, with 16 bases between.

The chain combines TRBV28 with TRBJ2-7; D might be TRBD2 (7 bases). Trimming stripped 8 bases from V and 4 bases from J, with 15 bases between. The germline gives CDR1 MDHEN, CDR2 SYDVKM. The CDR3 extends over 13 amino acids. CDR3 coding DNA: TGTGCCAGCGTTGGGGGGGCGGGATACGAGCAGTACTTC. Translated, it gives CASVGGAGYEQYF.

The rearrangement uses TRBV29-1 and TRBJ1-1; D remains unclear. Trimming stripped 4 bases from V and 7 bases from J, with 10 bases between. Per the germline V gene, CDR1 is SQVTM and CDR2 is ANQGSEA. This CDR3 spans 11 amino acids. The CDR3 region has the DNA TGCAGCGTTGGCTCCGTCGGTGAAGCTTTCTTT. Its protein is CSVGSVGEAFF.

Here the CDR3 DNA reads TGTGCCAGCAGCCCGTCCGGGGAACTAAATTCACCCCTCCACTTT. Its protein product is CASSPSGELNSPLHF. The chain joins TRBV7-2 to TRBJ1-6; D gene ambiguous. In germline, CDR1 is SGHTA, CDR2 FQGNSA. The CDR3 length is 15 residues. With 5 bases removed from V and 7 bases from J, the gap between germline ends came to 15 bases.

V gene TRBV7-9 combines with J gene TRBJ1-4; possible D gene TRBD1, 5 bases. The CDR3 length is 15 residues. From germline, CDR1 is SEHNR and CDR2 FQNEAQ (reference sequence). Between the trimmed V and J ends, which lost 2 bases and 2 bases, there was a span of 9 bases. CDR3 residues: CASSLQGYTNEKLFF. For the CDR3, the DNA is TGTGCCAGCAGCTTACAGGGATATACTAATGAAAAACTGTTTTTT.

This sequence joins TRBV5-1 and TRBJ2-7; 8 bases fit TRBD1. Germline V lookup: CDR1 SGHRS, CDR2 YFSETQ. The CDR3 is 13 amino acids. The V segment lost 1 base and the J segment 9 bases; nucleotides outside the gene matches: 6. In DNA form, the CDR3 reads TGCGCCAGCAGCTTGATACAGGGGGGTTTGCAGTACTTC. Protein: CASSLIQGGLQYF.